These 20 T cell receptor beta chains were sequenced from one sample in a study of post-analysis software for immune sequencing data. Study-level points and caveats: Higher frequency in patients than in controls was seen for about 5 TRBV segments, with TRBV5-6, TRBV5-1 and TRBV20-1 among them.

Their recognized antigens are unknown. Presence of unique molecular identifiers characterized the TCR beta cDNA libraries. TCRdb reanalysed the PCR reads using MiXCR and keeps one entry per CDR3 protein. The top ten hold roughly 4.4% of the sample, which has 750,000 to 950,000 distinct CDR3 sequences, around 53% seen once. Sequenced: blood. Receptors were obtained from a girl aged 5 to 17 with multiple sclerosis.

The rearrangement joins TRBV5-1 to TRBJ1-1, with 7 bases that match TRBD1. This CDR3 spans 14 amino acids. With V trimmed by 0 bases and J by 5 bases, 4 bases remained unmatched. Germline-derived CDR1 and CDR2 are SGHRS and YFSETQ. The CDR3 sequence is CASSLAGQTTEAFF. The CDR3 coding sequence is TGCGCCAGCAGCTTGGCGGGACAGACGACTGAAGCTTTCTTT.

This chain joins TRBV20-1 and TRBJ2-3; 7 nucleotides line up with TRBD2. There are 14 residues in the CDR3. CDR1 and CDR2 (germline): DFQATT, SNEGSKA (reference sequence). J gave up 6 bases and V 2 bases, and 8 bases lay outside the gene matches. The chain's CDR3 is CSARREGGPDTQYF. CDR3 bases: TGCAGTGCTAGAAGGGAGGGCGGCCCCGATACGCAGTATTTT.

The V and J genes are TRBV7-6 and TRBJ2-7; 7 bases fit TRBD1. Trimming took 6 bases from V and 0 from J; bases not matched to a gene: 11. The CDR3 runs 16 residues. Germline CDR1 reads SGHVS; CDR2 reads FNYEAQ. CDR3 in amino acids: CASSLTMGTVSYEQYF. The CDR3 DNA is TGTGCCAGCAGTTTAACGATGGGGACAGTCTCCTACGAGCAGTACTTC. Supplemented by reference TRBV7-6 and TRBJ2-7, the full variable domain reads GAGVSQSPRYKVTKRGQDVALRCDPISGHVSLYWYRQALGQGPEFLTYFNYEAQQDKSGLPNDRFSAERPEGSISTLTIQRTEQRDSAMYRCASSLTMGTVSYEQYFGPGTRLTVT.

This clonotype appeared many times. V and J are TRBV25-1 and TRBJ2-3; D remains unclear. The CDR3 consists of 15 residues. V lost 2 bases, J lost 2 bases, and 11 bases lay in between. From germline, CDR1 is MGHDK and CDR2 SYGVNS. Here the CDR3 reads CASSERTRITDTQYF. CDR3 coding DNA: TGTGCCAGCAGTGAACGTACCCGAATCACAGATACGCAGTATTTT.

CDR3 nucleotides: TGTGCCAGCAGCCGACAGGGAAGTGATCACGAGCAGTACTTC. Encoded protein: CASSRQGSDHEQYF. The V gene is TRBV13, the J gene TRBJ2-7, with 7 bases aligning to TRBD1. The J segment lost 5 bases and the V segment lost 5 bases, leaving 9 bases of the junction unmatched. The CDR3 is made up of 14 amino acids. Germline CDR1 reads PRHDT; CDR2 reads FYEKMQ (reference sequence).

This clonotype was picked up a small number of times. J is TRBJ2-5 and V is TRBV29-1, with D maybe TRBD1 (6 bases). This CDR3 is 14 amino acids long. CDR1 SQVTM and CDR2 ANQGSEA come from the germline V gene. With 3 bases removed from V and 4 bases from J, the gap between germline ends came to 15 bases. CDR3 DNA: TGCAGCGTTGATGGCAGGGGATCCCCAGAGACCCAGTACTTC. This gives the protein CSVDGRGSPETQYF.

This clonotype appeared a few times. V gene TRBV29-1 combines with J gene TRBJ1-2; D possibly corresponds to TRBD1 (5 bases). CDR3 length equals 10 residues. The V gene's germline CDR1 is SQVTM and CDR2 ANQGSEA. V was cut by 3 bases and J by 13 bases, with 12 bases left in between. CDR3 protein: CSVEEVTGTF. The CDR3 region has the DNA TGCAGCGTTGAGGAAGTTACAGGCACCTTC. The entire variable domain, with the rest obtained from reference TRBV29-1 and TRBJ1-2, is as follows: SAVISQKPSRDICQRGTSLTIQCQVDSQVTMMFWYRQQPGQSLTLIATANQGSEATYESGFVIDKFPISRPNLTFSTLTVSNMSPEDSSIYLCSVEEVTGTFGSGTRLTVV.

V is TRBV5-1 and J is TRBJ2-1; a possible D gene is TRBD1 (6 bases). The CDR3 spans 14 residues. Per the germline V gene, CDR1 is SGHRS and CDR2 is YFSETQ. The V end was cut by 2 bases, the J end by 8 bases, with 14 bases between. CDR3 amino acids: CASSFGRGTDEQFF. DNA for the CDR3: TGCGCCAGCAGCTTCGGCAGGGGAACGGATGAGCAGTTCTTC.

The table lists this clonotype with a few counts. The chain couples TRBV9 to TRBJ2-7; D not certain. Germline CDR1 is SGDLS and CDR2 is YYNGEE. V lost 0 bases and J lost 10, with 17 bases in between. The CDR3 is 14 residues long. The CDR3 DNA follows: TGTGCCAGCAGCGTAGGCTCATGGGATTTTTACCAGTACTTC. As protein: CASSVGSWDFYQYF. Complete variable domain (other parts from reference TRBV9 and TRBJ2-7): DSGVTQTPKHLITATGQRVTLRCSPRSGDLSVYWYQQSLDQGLQFLIQYYNGEERAKGNILERFSAQQFPDLHSELNLSSLELGDSALYFCASSVGSWDFYQYFGPGTRLTVT.

A few counts support this clonotype. The rearrangement joins TRBV29-1 to TRBJ1-2; TRBD1 matches 12 bases. Looked up from germline, CDR1 is SQVTM and CDR2 is ANQGSEA. V shed 6 bases, J shed 5 bases, and the junction held 7 bases outside the gene matches. The CDR3 runs to 14 residues. CDR3 sequence (DNA): TGCAGCGTAGCGGGACAGGGGGCGAGTTATGGCTACACCTTC. It encodes CSVAGQGASYGYTF. The full variable domain, with the rest looked up from reference TRBV29-1 and TRBJ1-2, is SAVISQKPSRDICQRGTSLTIQCQVDSQVTMMFWYRQQPGQSLTLIATANQGSEATYESGFVIDKFPISRPNLTFSTLTVSNMSPEDSSIYLCSVAGQGASYGYTFGSGTRLTVV.

This rearrangement joins TRBV7-2 to TRBJ1-2; 9 nucleotides align to TRBD1. CDR3 size: 15 residues. V trimming: 6 bases; J trimming: 6 bases; junction bases outside the gene matches: 11. The germline CDR1 and CDR2 sequences are SGHTA and FQGNSA. The CDR3, as DNA: TGTGCCAGCAGACAACCTTCGACAGGGGGGCATGGCTACACCTTC. It yields the protein CASRQPSTGGHGYTF.

This chain joins TRBV2 and TRBJ2-1; D gene unclear. V shed 8 bases and J shed 6 bases, with 5 bases lying between them. The germline V gene has CDR1 SNHLY and CDR2 FYNNEI. There are 10 residues in the CDR3. CDR3 nucleotides: TGTGCCAGCGTCCTCAATGAGCAGTTCTTC. Its protein product is CASVLNEQFF.

The chain links TRBV7-2 to TRBJ2-7; perhaps D is TRBD1 or TRBD2 (5 bases each). The J call may be in error: the DNA end matches TRBJ2-5 better. The CDR3 runs to 16 residues. Germline assignment: CDR1 SGHTA and CDR2 FQGNSA. The CDR3 here is CASSLAGPNPPETQYF. CDR3 DNA: TGTGCCAGCAGCTTAGCGGGACCAAACCCGCCAGAGACCCAGTACTTC.

The chain is built from TRBV5-1 and TRBJ2-1; 12 nucleotides line up with TRBD2. Germline CDR1 is SGHRS and CDR2 is YFSETQ. The V and J ends lost 0 bases and 8 bases, in that order; junction bases with no gene match: 6. This CDR3 is built from 16 residues. The chain's CDR3 is CASSLAPSGGAYEQFF. The CDR3 bases are TGCGCCAGCAGCTTGGCCCCTAGCGGGGGGGCATATGAGCAGTTCTTC.

About this clonotype itself: The junction departs from germline at one end; a sequencing error may be responsible. The chain couples TRBV29-1 to TRBJ1-5, with a tentative D call TRBD1 (6 bases). Per the germline V gene, CDR1 is SQVTM and CDR2 is ANQGSEA. This CDR3 contains 16 residues. The CDR3 is CSVKDGRGGSNQPQHF. The DNA for the CDR3 is TGCAGCGTTAAAGACGGCAGGGGAGGTAGCAATCAGCCCCAGCATTTT.

The chain is built from TRBV3-1 and TRBJ2-7, with D possibly being TRBD2 (6 bases). From germline, CDR1 is LGHDT and CDR2 YNNKEL (reference sequence). The V and J ends lost 4 bases and 6 bases respectively, with 16 bases between them. The CDR3 totals 14 residues. CDR3 in DNA: TGTGCCAGCAGCCCCCGTCCGACTAGAGGCGAGCAGTACTTC. Its translation: CASSPRPTRGEQYF.

The genes are TRBV12-5 and TRBJ2-1; TRBD1 is a possible D gene (5 bases). CDR3 length equals 14 residues. Germline V gene data show CDR1 as LGHNT and CDR2 as FRNRAP. Trimming pared 5 bases from V and 9 bases from J, leaving 17 bases between. The DNA of the CDR3 is TGTGCTAGTGGTCCCCCCCCCAGGGAAAGTGAGCAGTTCTTC. Its translation is CASGPPPRESEQFF.

The gene calls are TRBV7-9 and TRBJ2-3; 7 positions agree with TRBD1. The germline V gene has CDR1 SEHNR and CDR2 FQNEAQ (reference sequence). The CDR3 length is 14 residues. J was trimmed by 4 bases and V by 5 bases; bases with no gene match: 6. The CDR3 loop reads CASSPGQPADTQYF. In nucleotides, the CDR3 is TGTGCCAGCAGCCCGGGACAGCCCGCAGATACGCAGTATTTT.

Only a few counts were recorded for this clonotype. J is TRBJ1-2 and V is TRBV20-1; 10 bases line up with TRBD1. V shed 5 bases and J 4 bases; nucleotides not matched to a gene: 4. Germline lookup yields CDR1 DFQATT and CDR2 SNEGSKA (reference sequence). There are 13 residues in the CDR3. This CDR3 reads CSARTGGFYGYTF. CDR3 in DNA: TGCAGTGCTCGGACAGGGGGTTTCTATGGCTACACCTTC.

This chain joins TRBV5-6 and TRBJ2-3, with 9 nucleotides matching TRBD2. The CDR3 is made up of 18 amino acids. The germline V gene has CDR1 SGHDT and CDR2 YYEEEE. The V segment lost 0 bases and the J segment 1 base; nucleotides outside the gene matches: 9. For the CDR3, the DNA is TGTGCCAGCAGCTTGGGACTAGCGGTGGTTGATGGCACAGATACGCAGTATTTT. This gives the protein CASSLGLAVVDGTDTQYF.